The entry below gives a single T cell receptor (beta chain) sequence along with its context. Repertoires were generated with immunoSEQ multiplex PCR, while TCRdb's copy carries only in-frame clones and drops some. The table lists more than 25,000 clones, roughly 95% of them singletons. The data stem from a study of control samples from healthy donors and cancer patients. The CDR3 is 14 residues long. Trimming removed 5 bases from V and 6 bases from J; junction bases left unmatched: 10. Germline CDR1 reads SGHNT; CDR2 reads YYREEE (reference sequence). The chain carries TRBV5-4 and TRBJ1-1; 7 bases are shared with TRBD1. The receptor was derived from a man in his sixties in good health. Sequenced: blood. The CDR3 region is CASSSTTGRAEAFF. The CDR3 bases are TGTGCCAGCAGTTCAACGACAGGGAGGGCTGAAGCTTTCTTT.